This T cell receptor (beta chain) was recovered during a study of blood T cell repertoires in COVID-19. About the study: T cells, B-cell-depleted T cells, or PBMCs supplied cDNA or gDNA.

This clone has just a few counts. The authors' processing: Researchers report that nucleated cell counts were estimated from reference gene primer amplification. Some clones are missing from TCRdb's copy, which holds only in-frame ones; the method was immunoSEQ multiplex PCR. V and J calls and clone size are given by that table; D and trimming were obtained from the DNA. The repertoire holds 250,000 or so clones, with about four fifths as singletons. The CDR3 has 15 amino acids. Trimming removed 0 bases at V and 7 bases at J, with 17 bases between. Germline V gives CDR1 SGHNT, CDR2 YYREEE (reference sequence).

The rearrangement links TRBV5-4 to TRBJ2-7; the D gene is possibly TRBD2 (6 bases). The sample consisted of peripheral blood. The TCR originated in a man of 80 years or more with acute or convalescent COVID-19. The CDR3 nucleotides are TGTGCCAGCAGCTTGGAGGGACTCTCGACGGGGGAGCAGTACTTC. This encodes CASSLEGLSTGEQYF. Filled out from reference TRBV5-4 and TRBJ2-7, the complete variable domain reads ETGVTQSPTHLIKTRGQQVTLRCSSQSGHNTVSWYQQALGQGPQFIFQYYREEENGRGNFPPRFSGLQFPNYSSELNVNALELDDSALYLCASSLEGLSTGEQYFGPGTRLTVT.